This passage covers 26 T cell receptor beta chains from one sample sequenced in a study of cytotoxic CD8 clonotypes in ibrutinib-treated CLL. Using immunoSEQ multiplex PCR, the repertoire was profiled, and TCRdb retains in-frame clones only, with some absent. The sample includes 8,500 to 13,000 clones, roughly 83% seen only once; the top ten take 15% to 20%. Material: PBMCs, obtained at disease progression, from a patient treated with ibrutinib. Receptors were obtained from a human donor with chronic lymphocytic leukemia.

This rearrangement joins TRBV5-6 to TRBJ1-1; D ambiguous. The CDR3 covers 13 residues. Trimming pared 5 bases from V and 4 bases from J, leaving 12 bases between. The germline V gene encodes CDR1 SGHDT and CDR2 YYEEEE. CDR3 amino acids: CASRWRGSTEAFF. The CDR3 region has the DNA TGTGCCAGCAGGTGGCGGGGTAGCACTGAAGCTTTCTTT.

The CDR3: CASSPPVAGGETQYF. DNA of the CDR3: TGTGCCAGCTCACCACCTGTGGCGGGGGGAGAGACCCAGTACTTC. V is TRBV18 and J is TRBJ2-5; 8 nucleotides line up with TRBD2. With 0 bases clipped from V and 4 bases from J, the junction kept 4 bases outside the gene matches. This CDR3 has 15 residues. Germline CDR1 and CDR2: KGHSH and LQKENI.

This chain joins TRBV12-5 and TRBJ2-5; TRBD1 aligns across 10 bases. In germline, CDR1 is LGHNT, CDR2 FRNRAP. The trim removed 6 bases at V and 3 bases at J, leaving 7 bases unmatched. The CDR3 has 15 residues. CDR3 sequence reads: CASGLDRGGKETQYF. The DNA of the CDR3 is TGTGCTAGTGGGCTGGACAGGGGGGGCAAAGAGACCCAGTACTTC.

The chain couples TRBV10-1 to TRBJ2-3, with D perhaps matching TRBD2 (6 bases). This CDR3 contains 14 residues. In germline, CDR1 is WNHNN, CDR2 SYGVQD (reference sequence). Trimming took 1 base from V and 2 from J, leaving 7 bases between them. For the CDR3, the DNA is TGCGCCAGCAGTGAGTTAGCGGCCACAGATACGCAGTATTTT. Its protein product is CASSELAATDTQYF.

The chain recombines TRBV5-6 with TRBJ1-5, with D unresolved. Trimming took 4 bases from V and 8 from J, leaving 10 bases between them. Germline lookup yields CDR1 SGHDT and CDR2 YYEEEE. The CDR3 consists of 12 residues. The CDR3 bases are TGTGCCAGCAGCCTAAAGACTGAGCCCCAGCATTTT. It yields the protein CASSLKTEPQHF.

The rearrangement joins TRBV5-1 to TRBJ2-7; D gene uncertain. CDR1 and CDR2 from the germline V gene are SGHRS and YFSETQ. With 0 bases removed from V and 3 bases from J, the gap between germline ends came to 13 bases. The CDR3 consists of 15 residues. The CDR3 loop is CASSLAAGLHYEQYF. CDR3 sequence (DNA): TGCGCCAGCAGCTTGGCGGCCGGGCTCCACTACGAGCAGTACTTC.

The chain employs TRBV5-4 and TRBJ1-2; D not certain. Trimming pared 0 bases from V and 3 bases from J, leaving 6 bases between. The CDR3 contains 13 residues. The germline V gene has CDR1 SGHNT and CDR2 YYREEE (reference sequence). Here the CDR3 reads CASSLDGYYGYTF. For the CDR3, the DNA is TGTGCCAGCAGCTTGGACGGATACTATGGCTACACCTTC.

The chain carries TRBV5-1 and TRBJ2-7; no clear D gene. The CDR3 spans 13 residues. Germline lookup yields CDR1 SGHRS and CDR2 YFSETQ. Trimming took 2 bases from V and 0 from J, leaving 6 bases between them. CDR3 sequence reads: CASSFISSYEQYF. In DNA form, the CDR3 reads TGCGCCAGCAGCTTTATTTCCTCCTACGAGCAGTACTTC.

The chain recombines TRBV20-1 with TRBJ2-4, with D uncertain. Deletions cut 5 bases from V and 7 bases from J, with 9 bases between. Germline values: CDR1 DFQATT, CDR2 SNEGSKA (reference sequence). The CDR3 loop spans 11 amino acids. CDR3 in amino acids: CSAGIANIQYF. The CDR3 DNA sequence: TGCAGTGCTGGGATCGCTAACATTCAGTACTTC.

This chain links TRBV2 with TRBJ2-7, with TRBD1 matching over 8 bases. This CDR3 is 15 amino acids long. Germline-derived CDR1 and CDR2 are SNHLY and FYNNEI. Germline trimming cut 4 bases from V and 5 bases from J; bases unmatched to any gene: 10. CDR3 nucleotide sequence: TGTGCCAGCAGTGGATCCGGGACAGGCGTCAACGAGCAGTACTTC. This encodes CASSGSGTGVNEQYF.

The chain carries TRBV7-9 and TRBJ2-7; TRBD1 aligns across 7 bases. CDR3 length: 13 residues. Germline CDR1 and CDR2: SEHNR and FQNEAQ (reference sequence). Trimming took 5 bases from V and 4 from J; bases not matched to a gene: 5. The CDR3 reads CASSPGQIYEQYF. The DNA of the CDR3 is TGTGCCAGCAGCCCGGGACAGATTTACGAGCAGTACTTC.

The chain couples TRBV6-5 to TRBJ1-1, with 7 nucleotides matching TRBD1. CDR1 is MNHEY, CDR2 SVGAGI, per germline. There are 14 residues in the CDR3. With 6 bases clipped from V and 4 bases from J, the junction kept 8 bases outside the gene matches. In DNA form, the CDR3 reads TGTGCCAGCAGGGTCAAGGGGGCCGTCACTGAAGCTTTCTTT. Amino acids: CASRVKGAVTEAFF.

The chain uses TRBV5-4 and TRBJ2-7; 7 positions agree with TRBD1. Germline V CDR1 and CDR2: SGHNT, YYREEE (reference sequence). This CDR3 spans 16 amino acids. Trimming at V came to 0 bases and at J to 3 bases, leaving 9 bases not matched to a gene. The CDR3 DNA sequence: TGTGCCAGCAGCTTGGATCTTGGGACAGCTGTCTACGAGCAGTACTTC. This codes for CASSLDLGTAVYEQYF. Full variable domain (outside the CDR3, taken from reference TRBV5-4 and TRBJ2-7): ETGVTQSPTHLIKTRGQQVTLRCSSQSGHNTVSWYQQALGQGPQFIFQYYREEENGRGNFPPRFSGLQFPNYSSELNVNALELDDSALYLCASSLDLGTAVYEQYFGPGTRLTVT.

The chain employs TRBV7-9 and TRBJ2-3; 15 bases match TRBD2. The CDR3 runs to 19 residues. J lost 2 bases, V lost 0 bases, and 6 bases had no gene match. Per the germline V gene, CDR1 is SEHNR and CDR2 is FQNEAQ (reference sequence). The CDR3 loop reads CASSLARTSGGADTDTQYF. The CDR3 DNA sequence: TGTGCCAGCAGCTTAGCCCGGACTAGCGGGGGGGCCGACACAGATACGCAGTATTTT.

The chain joins TRBV4-1 to TRBJ2-7; 10 nucleotides agree with TRBD1. The trim removed 2 bases at V and 2 bases at J, leaving 6 bases unmatched. Germline CDR1 MGHRA, CDR2 YSYEKL. The CDR3 has 16 residues. The CDR3 spells CASSQQTGGLTYEQYF. CDR3 bases: TGCGCCAGCAGCCAACAGACAGGGGGCCTAACCTACGAGCAGTACTTC.

The chain is built from TRBV7-2 and TRBJ2-3; unclear D gene. This CDR3 spans 13 amino acids. In germline, CDR1 is SGHTA, CDR2 FQGNSA. Trimming removed 3 bases from V and 3 bases from J, with 7 bases in between. This CDR3 is CASSFMRTDTQYF. DNA for the CDR3: TGTGCCAGCAGCTTTATGAGAACAGATACGCAGTATTTT.

The V call is TRBV9, the J call TRBJ2-3; the D gene could be TRBD1 or TRBD2 (5 bases each). V was trimmed by 4 bases and J by 6 bases, leaving 15 bases between them. Germline-derived CDR1 and CDR2 are SGDLS and YYNGEE. The CDR3 sequence is 14 residues long. The CDR3 sequence: CASSNLGPDDTQYF. The CDR3 bases are TGTGCCAGCAGCAACTTGGGACCAGACGATACGCAGTATTTT.

The chain joins TRBV18 to TRBJ2-5; no clear D. The germline V and J ends were trimmed by 0 bases and 5 bases, with 4 bases remaining between them. Germline lookup yields CDR1 KGHSH and CDR2 LQKENI. The CDR3 sequence is 12 residues long. Written as DNA, the CDR3 is TGTGCCAGCTCACCACCGGGGGAGACCCAGTACTTC. This sequence encodes CASSPPGETQYF.

The genes are TRBV28 and TRBJ1-5; TRBD1 aligns across 9 bases. The germline gives CDR1 MDHEN, CDR2 SYDVKM. This CDR3 comprises 12 residues. V was clipped by 5 bases and J by 9 bases; unmatched bases: 2. In DNA, the CDR3 is TGTGCCAGCAGTACAGGGGGCCCGCCCCAGCATTTT. This gives the protein CASSTGGPPQHF.

The rearrangement links TRBV2 to TRBJ1-5; D gene unclear. The germline gives CDR1 SNHLY, CDR2 FYNNEI. V was pared by 5 bases and J by 7 bases, with 18 bases between. This CDR3 is built from 15 residues. The CDR3 DNA sequence: TGTGCCAGCAGTTCGGCAGGAGGGTCTGGCCAGCCCCAGCATTTT. The encoded protein is CASSSAGGSGQPQHF.

This chain links TRBV19 with TRBJ2-1; D perhaps matches TRBD1 (7 bases). Deletions cut 1 base from V and 4 bases from J, with 11 bases between. Germline V gene lookup returns CDR1 LNHDA and CDR2 SQIVND (reference sequence). This CDR3 spans 15 amino acids. Here the CDR3 DNA reads TGTGCCAGTAGTATAGGGAGGGGACAGTACAATGAGCAGTTCTTC. Translating it yields CASSIGRGQYNEQFF.

This clone appeared a few times. The chain employs TRBV27 and TRBJ2-2; unclear D gene. This CDR3 region has 13 residues. CDR1 MNHEY and CDR2 SMNVEV come from the germline V gene (reference sequence). V lost 2 bases and J lost 4, with 5 bases in between. In DNA, the CDR3 is TGTGCCAGCAGTTTAAGAAGCACCGGGGAGCTGTTTTTT. This translates into CASSLRSTGELFF.

V is TRBV29-1 and J is TRBJ2-7, with 13 bases identical to TRBD2. The germline V gene has CDR1 SQVTM and CDR2 ANQGSEA. This CDR3 is built from 14 residues. V lost 4 bases and J lost 3; bases outside the gene matches: 3. The CDR3 DNA reads as TGCAGCGTTGTACGGACTAGCGGGAGCTACGAGCAGTACTTC. This translates into CSVVRTSGSYEQYF.

The V and J genes are TRBV5-1 and TRBJ2-1, with 7 nucleotides matching TRBD2. Germline V gene sequence: CDR1 SGHRS, CDR2 YFSETQ. The CDR3 loop spans 18 amino acids. V lost 1 base and J lost 0; bases outside the gene matches: 10. As DNA, the CDR3 is TGCGCCAGCAGCTTGTGGGGCGGGGCGGGAGACTCCTACAATGAGCAGTTCTTC. This translates into CASSLWGGAGDSYNEQFF.

The V and J genes are TRBV6-4 and TRBJ2-2; 9 positions agree with TRBD1. The CDR3 consists of 16 residues. V dropped 6 bases and J dropped 4; count of bases not matched to a gene: 9. Germline assignment: CDR1 MRHNA and CDR2 SNTAGT. The CDR3 is CASRPSQGASTGELFF. The CDR3 DNA follows: TGTGCCAGCAGACCTTCACAGGGGGCGAGCACCGGGGAGCTGTTTTTT.

V usage is TRBV21-1 and J usage is TRBJ2-4; the D call of TRBD1 is as the table states it, not checked on the DNA. TRBV21-1 is classified as a pseudogene. This CDR3 is built from 22 residues. The CDR3 nucleotides read TGTGCCAGCAGCAAACCCTCTCGTCCAATTGACAGAGCAGGAGTAGCCAAAAACATTCAGTACTTC. Its protein is CASSKPSRPIDRAGVAKNIQYF.